These 26 T cell receptor beta chains were sequenced from one sample in a study of spatial heterogeneity in lung cancer (dated by TCRdb to between 2018 and 2021). The time point tag for this specimen amounts to: sample taken at primary tumor resection. Without any cell sorting, TCR sequencing was performed on whole RNA extracted either from tumor and nontumor lung tissue or from cryopreserved PBMC samples. Libraries were made using 5' RACE. The sequencer was a NextSeq 500. TCRdb took the public reads, trimmed them with fastp at Q25, ran MiXCR for clone calling and kept in-frame beta chains. Rows are combined by CDR3 protein, so each entry shows the most common genes and DNA. In this sample the table shows 75,000 to 85,000 distinct CDR3 sequences, approximately 21% of which occur a single time. About 6.6% of the sample rests with the top ten. Sequences were derived from PBMCs, sampled at surgery. The receptor set was obtained from a male donor with early-stage non-small cell lung cancer.

This chain's CDR3 is CATRPANTGELFF. CDR3 in DNA: TGTGCCACTCGTCCGGCTAACACCGGGGAGCTGTTTTTT. J is TRBJ2-2 and V is TRBV24-1; D call uncertain. V lost 10 bases and J 2 bases, leaving 10 bases between the germline ends. CDR1 and CDR2 (germline): KGHDR, SFDVKD. The CDR3 is 13 residues long.

V usage is TRBV20-1 and J usage is TRBJ1-6; unclear D gene. Trimming took off 1 base at V and 10 bases at J, with 14 bases between the two ends. The CDR3 is 14 amino acids. Germline V lookup: CDR1 DFQATT, CDR2 SNEGSKA (reference sequence). CDR3 amino acids: CSARVHGKGSPLHF. The CDR3 DNA follows: TGCAGTGCTAGAGTGCACGGAAAAGGGTCACCCCTCCACTTT.

The table lists this clonotype with a few counts. In DNA form, the CDR3 reads TGTGCCAGCAGCCCTTGGACAGCTAACTATGGCTACACCTTC. Translation gives CASSPWTANYGYTF. This chain connects TRBV4-2 to TRBJ1-2; a weak D match, TRBD1 (6 bases). The CDR3 contains 14 residues. Trimming removed 4 bases at V and 0 bases at J, with 9 bases between. Germline CDR1 LGHNA, CDR2 YNFKEQ.

CDR3 in DNA: TGCAGTGCTATGCAGGGTTCTGGAAACACCATATATTTT. Translation gives CSAMQGSGNTIYF. The chain recombines TRBV20-1 with TRBJ1-3, with TRBD1 as a possible D gene (5 bases). Trimming removed 4 bases from V and 1 base from J, with 8 bases in between. This CDR3 has 13 amino acids. Germline values: CDR1 DFQATT, CDR2 SNEGSKA (reference sequence).

A few counts support this clonotype. This rearrangement joins TRBV20-1 to TRBJ2-7, with 8 bases matching TRBD2. CDR1 DFQATT and CDR2 SNEGSKA come from the germline V gene (reference sequence). V dropped 3 bases and J dropped 4; count of bases not matched to a gene: 8. The CDR3 is 14 amino acids. The CDR3 is CSASLAGVEYEQYF. In DNA form, the CDR3 reads TGCAGTGCTAGTCTAGCGGGCGTGGAGTACGAGCAGTACTTC.

This clonotype was counted a few times. This sequence joins TRBV9 and TRBJ2-7; a possible D gene is TRBD1 (6 bases). The length of the CDR3 is 15 residues. The V and J ends lost 0 bases and 4 bases respectively, with 14 bases between them. CDR1 and CDR2 (germline): SGDLS, YYNGEE. The CDR3 loop reads CASSVDNGQPYEQYF. The DNA for the CDR3 is TGTGCCAGCAGCGTAGATAACGGACAGCCTTACGAGCAGTACTTC.

The rearrangement links TRBV10-2 to TRBJ2-7; D ambiguous. There are 12 residues in the CDR3. Trimming pared 7 bases from V and 7 bases from J, leaving 14 bases between. CDR1 and CDR2 (germline): WSHSY, SAAADI. CDR3 loop: CASTFGFKEQYF. The CDR3 DNA reads as TGCGCCAGCACATTTGGGTTTAAAGAGCAGTACTTC.

The chain combines TRBV5-6 with TRBJ1-3; D is undetermined. The CDR3 totals 12 residues. The germline CDR1 and CDR2 sequences are SGHDT and YYEEEE. Trimming shortened V by 4 bases and J by 7 bases, and 9 bases separated the two germline ends. The CDR3 DNA is TGTGCCAGCAGCCAAACAGAGAACACCATATATTTT. Translating gives CASSQTENTIYF.

This clonotype turned up a few times. J is TRBJ2-7 and V is TRBV28; 9 nucleotides match TRBD1. CDR1 and CDR2 from the germline V gene are MDHEN and SYDVKM. Trimming at V came to 3 bases and at J to 8 bases, leaving 5 bases not matched to a gene. The CDR3 extends over 13 amino acids. CDR3 in amino acids: CASSFTGQGKQYF. The CDR3 DNA reads TGTGCCAGCAGTTTTACGGGACAGGGAAAGCAGTACTTC. Combining the CDR3 with reference TRBV28 and TRBJ2-7 gives the whole variable domain DVKVTQSSRYLVKRTGEKVFLECVQDMDHENMFWYRQDPGLGLRLIYFSYDVKMKEKGDIPEGYSVSREKKERFSLILESASTNQTSMYLCASSFTGQGKQYFGPGTRLTVT.

This chain links TRBV5-5 with TRBJ1-1; 10 nucleotides align to TRBD1. The V and J ends lost 0 bases and 4 bases, in that order; junction bases with no gene match: 6. Germline lookup yields CDR1 SGHKS and CDR2 YYEKEE (reference sequence). The CDR3 spans 16 residues. CDR3 bases: TGTGCCAGCAGCTTGGTACCACGGACAGGGGGCACTGAAGCTTTCTTT. Residues: CASSLVPRTGGTEAFF.

In its sample, this clonotype was seen a few times. The J gene is TRBJ2-1, the V gene TRBV10-3; TRBD2 aligns across 10 bases. Germline trimming cut 6 bases from V and 1 base from J; bases unmatched to any gene: 3. CDR1 is ENHRY, CDR2 SYGVKD, per germline. The CDR3 covers 15 residues. DNA for the CDR3: TGTGCCATCAGATCTAGCGGGGGATCCTACAATGAGCAGTTCTTC. This codes for CAIRSSGGSYNEQFF.

With respect to this clonotype: Given a much more abundant clone one base away, this may be a read error. J is TRBJ2-5 and V is TRBV12-3 or TRBV12-4, with 7 bases fitting TRBD1. The CDR3 runs 13 residues. In DNA form, the CDR3 reads TGTGCCAGCAGCCCCGGGACAGTAGAGGCCCAGTACTTC. It specifies CASSPGTVEAQYF.

As regards this clonotype: The conserved closing phenylalanine or tryptophan is absent in this CDR3, likely reflecting a read error. The limits of the CDR3 on the DNA are not certain, so only TCRdb's listed CDR3 is given. This chain's CDR3 is CASSLSKRAQ. This sequence joins TRBV27 and TRBJ2-7; whether TRBD2, the table's D call, matches the DNA was not checked. The CDR3 is 10 residues long, ends included. Germline CDR1 is MNHEY and CDR2 is SMNVEV (reference sequence).

The V and J genes are TRBV18 and TRBJ2-1, with D possibly being TRBD2 (5 bases). The CDR3 loop spans 16 amino acids. The V gene's germline CDR1 is KGHSH and CDR2 LQKENI. The V gene lost 3 bases and the J gene lost 0 bases, with 12 bases spanning the gap. Written as DNA, the CDR3 is TGTGCCAGCTCACCCACGAGGGTGGGCTCCTACAATGAGCAGTTCTTC. This gives the protein CASSPTRVGSYNEQFF.

This chain connects TRBV5-5 to TRBJ2-7, with 7 bases lining up with TRBD1. CDR3 length equals 14 residues. Germline loops: CDR1 SGHKS, CDR2 YYEKEE (reference sequence). After removal of 0 bases from V and 3 bases from J, the junction contained 3 bases not matched to a gene. The CDR3 region has the DNA TGTGCCAGCAGCTTGGTCGGGACAGACTACGAGCAGTACTTC. It specifies CASSLVGTDYEQYF.

The genes are TRBV6-1 and TRBJ2-3; 8 nucleotides match TRBD2. Germline-derived CDR1 and CDR2 are MNHNS and SASEGT. This CDR3 comprises 14 residues. The V segment lost 7 bases and the J segment 0 bases; nucleotides outside the gene matches: 3. The CDR3: CASTLAGSTDTQYF. The CDR3, as DNA: TGTGCCAGCACCTTAGCGGGGAGCACAGATACGCAGTATTTT.

The gene calls are TRBV6-1 and TRBJ1-1; D remains ambiguous. Germline CDR1 reads MNHNS; CDR2 reads SASEGT. The CDR3 runs 15 residues. V was pared by 7 bases and J by 1 base, with 16 bases between. The CDR3 DNA sequence: TGTGCCAGCAACCCCTCGTCGGGCGGGAACACTGAAGCTTTCTTT. Residues: CASNPSSGGNTEAFF.

This clonotype has a handful of counts. The chain has TRBV12-3 or TRBV12-4 and TRBJ2-2; D may be TRBD1 (6 bases). The V and J ends lost 5 bases and 4 bases respectively, with 8 bases between them. The CDR3 extends over 13 amino acids. The CDR3 DNA follows: TGTGCCAGCAGTCTGGGGGCCACCGGGGAGCTGTTTTTT. Residues: CASSLGATGELFF.

This clonotype has a handful of counts. One end of the junction is discordant with germline, which a read error may explain. The V gene is TRBV18, the J gene TRBJ2-1; D may be TRBD1 (5 bases). This CDR3 spans 14 amino acids. Germline loops: CDR1 KGHSH, CDR2 LQKENI. CDR3 in amino acids: CVSSPNSRDNEQFF. The DNA for the CDR3 is TGTGTCAGCTCCCCGAACAGCAGGGACAATGAGCAGTTCTTC.

This clonotype was observed a few times. V and J are TRBV6-5 and TRBJ1-1; 9 nucleotides agree with TRBD1. CDR1 and CDR2 from the germline V gene are MNHEY and SVGAGI. The CDR3 loop spans 13 amino acids. After removal of 1 base from V and 10 bases from J, the junction contained 4 bases not matched to a gene. The CDR3 nucleotides read TGTGCCAGCAGTTACTTTCTGACAGGGGGAGCTTTCTTT. This gives the protein CASSYFLTGGAFF.

The gene calls are TRBV12-5 and TRBJ1-1; a possible D gene is TRBD1 (6 bases). Germline lookup yields CDR1 LGHNT and CDR2 FRNRAP. Trimming removed 5 bases at V and 5 bases at J, with 15 bases between. This CDR3 contains 14 residues. The CDR3 loop reads CASGPSTGGTEAFF. The CDR3 nucleotides are TGTGCTAGTGGTCCCTCGACAGGCGGGACTGAAGCTTTCTTT.

This rearrangement joins TRBV9 to TRBJ2-1; D might be TRBD1 or TRBD2, each matching 6 bases. Trimming pared 0 bases from V and 4 bases from J, leaving 11 bases between. CDR3 length: 15 amino acids. CDR1 and CDR2 (germline): SGDLS, YYNGEE. CDR3 sequence reads: CASSVEGGAYNEQFF. The DNA for the CDR3 is TGTGCCAGCAGCGTAGAGGGGGGAGCTTACAATGAGCAGTTCTTC.

This clonotype was counted many times. The rearrangement uses TRBV7-9 and TRBJ1-1; 8 bases line up with TRBD1. Germline trimming cut 8 bases from V and 8 bases from J; bases unmatched to any gene: 10. The V gene's germline CDR1 is SEHNR and CDR2 FQNEAQ (reference sequence). The CDR3 has 13 amino acids. CDR3 amino acids: CASSLGRGPEAFF. The CDR3 coding sequence is TGTGCCAGCTCCTTGGGCAGGGGGCCCGAAGCTTTCTTT.

The chain combines TRBV6-5 with TRBJ1-5, with unresolved D. Germline CDR1 reads MNHEY; CDR2 reads SVGAGI. Trimming removed 5 bases from V and 3 bases from J, with 17 bases in between. The CDR3 has 16 residues. The CDR3 is CASSSSPWGANQPQHF. The CDR3 coding sequence is TGTGCCAGCAGTAGTTCCCCGTGGGGTGCCAATCAGCCCCAGCATTTT.

This clonotype has a handful of counts. This rearrangement joins TRBV7-2 to TRBJ2-1, with a weak D call TRBD1 (6 bases). Trimming cost V 6 bases and J 0 bases, with 15 bases left between them. Germline CDR1 is SGHTA and CDR2 is FQGNSA. CDR3 length: 16 amino acids. The CDR3 protein is CASSQLQGFSYNEQFF. CDR3 in DNA: TGTGCCAGCAGTCAACTTCAGGGGTTCTCCTACAATGAGCAGTTCTTC.

The rearrangement links TRBV15 to TRBJ2-7, with D perhaps matching TRBD1 or TRBD2 (5 bases each). Between the trimmed V and J ends, which lost 6 bases and 0 bases, there was a span of 18 bases. The CDR3 loop spans 16 amino acids. The germline V gene has CDR1 LNHNV and CDR2 YYDKDF (reference sequence). The CDR3, as DNA: TGTGCCACCAGACGCGGATCGGGACGTAGCTCCTACGAGCAGTACTTC. The encoded protein is CATRRGSGRSSYEQYF.